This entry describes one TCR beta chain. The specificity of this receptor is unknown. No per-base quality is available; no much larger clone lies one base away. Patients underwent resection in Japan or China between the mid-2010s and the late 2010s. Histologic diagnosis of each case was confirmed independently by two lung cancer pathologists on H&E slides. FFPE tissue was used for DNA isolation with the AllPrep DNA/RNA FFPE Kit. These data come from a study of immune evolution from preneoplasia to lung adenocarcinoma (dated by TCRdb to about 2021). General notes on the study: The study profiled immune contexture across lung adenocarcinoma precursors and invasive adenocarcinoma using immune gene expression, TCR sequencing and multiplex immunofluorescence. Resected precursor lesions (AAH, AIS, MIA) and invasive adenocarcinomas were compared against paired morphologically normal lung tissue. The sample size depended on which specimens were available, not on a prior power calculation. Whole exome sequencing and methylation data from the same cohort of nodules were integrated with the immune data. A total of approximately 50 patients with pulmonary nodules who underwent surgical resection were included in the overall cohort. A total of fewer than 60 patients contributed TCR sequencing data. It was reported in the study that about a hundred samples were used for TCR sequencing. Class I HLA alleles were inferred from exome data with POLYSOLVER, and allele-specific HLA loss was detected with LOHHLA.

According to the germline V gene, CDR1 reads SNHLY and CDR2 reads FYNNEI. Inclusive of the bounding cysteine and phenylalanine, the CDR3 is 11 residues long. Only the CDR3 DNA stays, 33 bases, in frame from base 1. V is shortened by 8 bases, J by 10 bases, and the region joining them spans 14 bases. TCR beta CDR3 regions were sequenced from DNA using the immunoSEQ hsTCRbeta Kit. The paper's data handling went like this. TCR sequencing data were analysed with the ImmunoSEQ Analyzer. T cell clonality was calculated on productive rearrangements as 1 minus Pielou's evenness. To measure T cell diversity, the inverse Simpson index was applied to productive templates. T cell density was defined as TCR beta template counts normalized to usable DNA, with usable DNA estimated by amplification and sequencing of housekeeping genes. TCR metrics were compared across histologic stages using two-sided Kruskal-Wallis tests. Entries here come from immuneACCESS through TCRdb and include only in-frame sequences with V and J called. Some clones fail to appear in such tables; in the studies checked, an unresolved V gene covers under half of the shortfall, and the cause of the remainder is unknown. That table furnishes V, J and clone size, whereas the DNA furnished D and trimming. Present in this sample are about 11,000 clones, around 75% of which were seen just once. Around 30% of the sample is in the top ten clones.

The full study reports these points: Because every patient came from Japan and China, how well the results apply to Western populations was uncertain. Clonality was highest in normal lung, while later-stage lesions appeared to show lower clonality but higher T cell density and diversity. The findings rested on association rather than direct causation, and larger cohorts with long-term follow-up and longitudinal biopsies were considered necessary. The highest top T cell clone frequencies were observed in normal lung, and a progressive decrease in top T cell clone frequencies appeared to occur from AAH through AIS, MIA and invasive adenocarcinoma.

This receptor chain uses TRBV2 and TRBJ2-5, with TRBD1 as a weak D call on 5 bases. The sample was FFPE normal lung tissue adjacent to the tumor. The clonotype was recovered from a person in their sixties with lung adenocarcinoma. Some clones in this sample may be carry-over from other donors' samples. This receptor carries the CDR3 CASEQARSQYF. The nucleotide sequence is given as TGTGCCAGCGAACAGGCCCGAAGCCAGTACTTC. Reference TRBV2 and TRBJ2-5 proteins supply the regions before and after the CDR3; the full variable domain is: EPEVTQTPSHQVTQMGQEVILRCVPISNHLYFYWYRQILGQKVEFLVSFYNNEISEKSEIFDDQFSVERPDGSNFTLKIRSTKLEDSAMYFCASEQARSQYFGPGTRLLVL.